Presented here are 32 T cell receptor beta chains from one specimen sequenced in a study of T-cell reconstitution after alpha-beta-depleted transplantation in children. Researchers prepared the TCRbeta library using unique molecular identifiers, the study reports. MiXCR, applied by TCRdb to the PCR reads, yields one record per CDR3 protein. The table includes under 450,000 distinct CDR3 sequences, around 15% detected once. This specimen was PBMCs, mostly from graft donor cells, taken 360 days after TCRalphabeta/CD19-depleted stem cell transplant. The receptors stem from a boy younger than two who had a stem cell transplant for Wiskott-Aldrich syndrome, so the T cells may come from the graft donor.

The chain carries TRBV10-3 and TRBJ2-7, with D tentatively TRBD1 (7 bases). V lost 7 bases, J lost 6 bases, and 13 bases lay in between. The V gene's germline CDR1 is ENHRY and CDR2 SYGVKD. The CDR3 has 12 residues. CDR3 residues: CAIMTQGGEQYF. As DNA, the CDR3 is TGTGCCATCATGACTCAGGGGGGCGAGCAGTACTTC.

This clonotype was detected only once. This chain links TRBV10-3 with TRBJ2-3; 9 nucleotides align to TRBD2. The V gene end was trimmed by 2 bases and the J gene end by 2 bases; junction bases not matched to a gene: 5. Germline CDR1 ENHRY, CDR2 SYGVKD. This CDR3 contains 16 residues. The CDR3 region is CAISELAGTSTDTQYF. The CDR3 DNA reads as TGTGCCATCAGTGAGCTAGCGGGGACGTCCACAGATACGCAGTATTTT.

This clonotype came up a few times. V gene TRBV10-3 combines with J gene TRBJ1-6; 8 bases match TRBD1. This CDR3 is 14 amino acids long. Germline V gene data show CDR1 as ENHRY and CDR2 as SYGVKD. Trimming removed 6 bases from V and 5 bases from J; junction bases left unmatched: 3. CDR3 amino acids: CAIRKTGDNSPLHF. CDR3 nucleotide sequence: TGTGCCATCAGAAAGACAGGGGATAATTCACCCCTCCACTTT.

The chain recombines TRBV2 with TRBJ1-4; a weak D match, TRBD1 (5 bases). Germline-derived CDR1 and CDR2 are SNHLY and FYNNEI. Trimming stripped 3 bases from V and 7 bases from J, with 18 bases between. This CDR3 has 16 residues. The CDR3 DNA follows: TGTGCCAGCAGTGATTTGACAGCCCTTCAAGTTGAAAAACTGTTTTTT. It yields the protein CASSDLTALQVEKLFF.

The genes are TRBV4-1 and TRBJ2-1; 10 positions match TRBD2. This CDR3 spans 20 amino acids. Germline CDR1 MGHRA, CDR2 YSYEKL. The V segment lost 4 bases and the J segment 8 bases; nucleotides outside the gene matches: 23. The CDR3 loop is CASSPRVSGRASQLWYEQFF. CDR3 bases: TGCGCCAGCAGCCCCAGGGTGAGCGGGAGGGCCAGCCAGCTATGGTATGAGCAGTTCTTC.

The genes are TRBV25-1 and TRBJ2-5, with D unresolved. The CDR3 is 9 amino acids. With 10 bases removed from V and 4 bases from J, the gap between germline ends came to 4 bases. Germline V gives CDR1 MGHDK, CDR2 SYGVNS. The CDR3: CATGETQYF. CDR3 nucleotide sequence: TGTGCCACCGGAGAGACCCAGTACTTC.

The V gene is TRBV4-1, the J gene TRBJ2-7; 7 nucleotides match TRBD2. This CDR3 contains 15 residues. The V gene's germline CDR1 is MGHRA and CDR2 YSYEKL. Unmatched junction bases numbered 10, after V lost 5 bases and J lost 3 bases. The CDR3 DNA reads as TGCGCCAGCAGCGAGGAGGCGGGAGAGGGCTACGAGCAGTACTTC. Amino acids: CASSEEAGEGYEQYF.

The chain is built from TRBV5-1 and TRBJ2-4; D is unresolved. Deletions cut 4 bases from V and 6 bases from J, with 17 bases between. Looked up from germline, CDR1 is SGHRS and CDR2 is YFSETQ. This CDR3 comprises 15 residues. For the CDR3, the DNA is TGCGCCAGCAGCCCGACCCAATTATCCGGAAACATTCAGTACTTC. This sequence encodes CASSPTQLSGNIQYF.

The chain uses TRBV6-1 and TRBJ2-7, with TRBD1 identical over 9 bases. Trimming took 5 bases from V and 9 from J; bases not matched to a gene: 11. CDR1 is MNHNS, CDR2 SASEGT, per germline. The CDR3 runs 14 residues. The CDR3 sequence is CASSPGQGWLVQYF. The CDR3 DNA sequence: TGTGCCAGCAGTCCCGGACAGGGGTGGTTGGTGCAGTACTTC.

This clonotype was counted only a few times. The rearrangement uses TRBV11-3 and TRBJ2-5; D may be TRBD2 (6 bases). V was clipped by 5 bases and J by 4 bases, with 14 bases between them. CDR3 length equals 14 residues. Germline V gene sequence: CDR1 SGHNT, CDR2 YENEEA. CDR3 sequence (DNA): TGTGCCAGCAGCCCCCGGGGGAGCAGAGAGACCCAGTACTTC. It specifies CASSPRGSRETQYF.

This chain uses TRBV3-1 with TRBJ2-5; D possibly corresponds to TRBD2 (6 bases). V lost 0 bases, J lost 7 bases, and 12 bases lay in between. The CDR3 is 14 amino acids. CDR1 is LGHDT and CDR2 is YNNKEL in the germline V gene (reference sequence). The CDR3 here is CASSQETRRATQYF. In DNA form, the CDR3 reads TGTGCCAGCAGCCAAGAGACTAGAAGGGCGACCCAGTACTTC.

This clonotype has ten or more counts. V is TRBV10-3 and J is TRBJ2-1; D gene uncertain. Germline assignment: CDR1 ENHRY and CDR2 SYGVKD. The V end was cut by 8 bases, the J end by 7 bases, with 12 bases between. This CDR3 has 12 amino acids. The CDR3 spells CAIRAAPNEQFF. CDR3 bases: TGTGCCATCCGGGCGGCACCTAATGAGCAGTTCTTC.

This clonotype was detected only a few times. This chain uses TRBV15 with TRBJ2-5; D is ambiguous. The CDR3 has 15 residues. V was pared by 1 base and J by 2 bases, with 11 bases between. Germline loops: CDR1 LNHNV, CDR2 YYDKDF (reference sequence). The CDR3 DNA follows: TGTGCCACCAGCAGAGTTCCGGCGCATCAAGAGACCCAGTACTTC. Its translation is CATSRVPAHQETQYF.

The J gene is TRBJ1-4, the V gene TRBV7-9; no firm D call. The CDR3 is made up of 13 amino acids. The germline CDR1 and CDR2 sequences are SEHNR and FQNEAQ (reference sequence). V was clipped by 2 bases and J by 2 bases, with 3 bases between them. The CDR3 loop reads CASSLMTNEKLFF. CDR3 nucleotides: TGTGCCAGCAGCTTAATGACTAATGAAAAACTGTTTTTT.

The sample holds a few counts of this clonotype. The chain recombines TRBV6-6 with TRBJ2-1; D is uncertain. CDR1 and CDR2 from the germline V gene are MNHNY and SVGAGI (reference sequence). The CDR3 length is 12 residues. The V gene lost 6 bases and the J gene lost 10 bases, with 13 bases spanning the gap. This CDR3 is CASSQNKAEQFF. Written as DNA, the CDR3 is TGTGCCAGCAGCCAGAACAAAGCAGAGCAGTTCTTC.

V usage is TRBV20-1 and J usage is TRBJ2-1; maybe TRBD2 (6 bases). Trimming took 3 bases from V and 7 from J, leaving 13 bases between them. Germline lookup yields CDR1 DFQATT and CDR2 SNEGSKA (reference sequence). The CDR3 runs 13 residues. CDR3 sequence: CSARATSSNEQFF. In nucleotides, the CDR3 is TGCAGTGCTAGGGCGACTAGTTCTAATGAGCAGTTCTTC.

V is TRBV10-3 and J is TRBJ2-2; D uncertain. V was cut by 0 bases and J by 6 bases, with 8 bases left in between. CDR1 ENHRY and CDR2 SYGVKD come from the germline V gene. The CDR3 length is 14 residues. CDR3 coding DNA: TGTGCCATCAGTGAGTCAGCGAGGTCCGGGGAGCTGTTTTTT. It codes for CAISESARSGELFF.

This clonotype was seen a few times. The rearrangement links TRBV29-1 to TRBJ2-7; 7 bases match TRBD1. J lost 3 bases, V lost 4 bases, and 9 bases had no gene match. Germline V gene data show CDR1 as SQVTM and CDR2 as ANQGSEA. This CDR3 spans 14 amino acids. The CDR3 DNA reads TGCAGCGTTGCCCCCGACAGGGTTGTCTACGAGCAGTACTTC. It yields the protein CSVAPDRVVYEQYF.

The chain joins TRBV12-3 or TRBV12-4 to TRBJ2-7, with 8 bases identical to TRBD2. There are 18 residues in the CDR3. After removal of 2 bases from V and 0 bases from J, the junction contained 12 bases not matched to a gene. The CDR3 sequence: CASSLSRASGQSSYEQYF. The CDR3 DNA follows: TGTGCCAGCAGTTTAAGTCGGGCTAGCGGGCAAAGCTCCTACGAGCAGTACTTC.

The chain has TRBV10-3 and TRBJ2-2; D not resolved. Trimming pared 6 bases from V and 4 bases from J, leaving 3 bases between. Germline V lookup: CDR1 ENHRY, CDR2 SYGVKD. This CDR3 spans 11 amino acids. The CDR3 nucleotides read TGTGCCATCAGACTCACCGGGGAGCTGTTTTTT. This codes for CAIRLTGELFF.

The rearrangement uses TRBV12-5 and TRBJ2-5; 10 bases are a match to TRBD2. From germline, CDR1 is LGHNT and CDR2 FRNRAP. The CDR3 is 13 amino acids. The CDR3 bases are TGTGCCAGCGGACTTAGCGGGGGGGAGACCCAGTACTTC. Protein sequence: CASGLSGGETQYF. Full variable domain (outside the CDR3, taken from reference TRBV12-5 and TRBJ2-5): DARVTQTPRHKVTEMGQEVTMRCQPILGHNTVFWYRQTMMQGLELLAYFRNRAPLDDSGMPKDRFSAEMPDATLATLKIQPSEPRDSAVYFCASGLSGGETQYFGPGTRLLVL.

This clonotype has only a few counts. The CDR3 DNA is TGCAGTGCTAGGGCGGAGGGACTCGAGCAGTACTTC. Its translation is CSARAEGLEQYF. The chain couples TRBV20-1 to TRBJ2-7, with D possibly being TRBD2 (6 bases). The CDR3 length is 12 residues. Trimming pared 3 bases from V and 6 bases from J, leaving 12 bases between. Germline loops: CDR1 DFQATT, CDR2 SNEGSKA (reference sequence).

The V gene is TRBV2, the J gene TRBJ2-3; 8 bases line up with TRBD2. The J segment lost 0 bases and the V segment lost 7 bases, leaving 12 bases of the junction unmatched. The germline CDR1 and CDR2 sequences are SNHLY and FYNNEI. The CDR3 consists of 17 residues. The CDR3 here is CASTHSSGYSSTDTQYF. CDR3 nucleotides: TGTGCCAGCACACACTCTAGCGGGTATTCTAGCACAGATACGCAGTATTTT.

This clonotype was found a few times. This chain links TRBV4-3 with TRBJ2-5; TRBD2 agrees at 9 bases. This CDR3 spans 18 amino acids. CDR1 LGHNA and CDR2 YSLEER come from the germline V gene. Trimming at V came to 0 bases and at J to 0 bases, leaving 8 bases not matched to a gene. The CDR3 DNA sequence: TGCGCCAGCAGCCAAGAGACTAGCGGCAGCCCCAACCAAGAGACCCAGTACTTC. It yields the protein CASSQETSGSPNQETQYF.

In this sample, this clonotype turned up many times. This chain joins TRBV7-2 and TRBJ1-1, with D unclear. The germline CDR1 and CDR2 sequences are SGHTA and FQGNSA. V lost 1 base and J lost 1, with 4 bases in between. This CDR3 region has 13 residues. The DNA of the CDR3 is TGTGCCAGCAGCTTAGTCAGGAACACTGAAGCTTTCTTT. This sequence encodes CASSLVRNTEAFF.

The rearrangement links TRBV7-2 to TRBJ2-1; TRBD2 aligns across 9 bases. The CDR3 is made up of 15 amino acids. V shed 5 bases, J shed 5 bases, and the junction held 7 bases outside the gene matches. Germline values: CDR1 SGHTA, CDR2 FQGNSA. As DNA, the CDR3 is TGTGCCAGCAGCCCCCTAGCGGGACGGAACAATGAGCAGTTCTTC. Its protein product is CASSPLAGRNNEQFF.

The V and J genes are TRBV11-2 and TRBJ2-1; TRBD2 matches 9 bases. In germline, CDR1 is SGHAT, CDR2 FQNNGV. The length of the CDR3 is 15 residues. The V gene end was trimmed by 5 bases and the J gene end by 7 bases; junction bases not matched to a gene: 9. CDR3 DNA: TGTGCCAGCAGCATGACTAGCGGTCCACTAAATGAGCAGTTCTTC. Translation: CASSMTSGPLNEQFF.

The chain joins TRBV29-1 to TRBJ2-2, with D perhaps being TRBD1 or TRBD2 (6 bases each). CDR1 SQVTM and CDR2 ANQGSEA come from the germline V gene. Trimming shortened V by 1 base and J by 2 bases, and 8 bases separated the two germline ends. The CDR3 is made up of 14 amino acids. Written as DNA, the CDR3 is TGCAGCGTTGAAGGGGGGGCCAACACCGGGGAGCTGTTTTTT. Residues: CSVEGGANTGELFF.

The CDR3 DNA is TGTGCCAGCAGTGAATGGGCAGCTTATGGCTACACCTTC. As protein: CASSEWAAYGYTF. The chain couples TRBV6-1 to TRBJ1-2; the D is unclear. The CDR3 totals 13 residues. Between the trimmed V and J ends, which lost 2 bases and 5 bases, there was a span of 9 bases. CDR1 is MNHNS and CDR2 is SASEGT in the germline V gene.

This chain joins TRBV20-1 and TRBJ1-1; tentative D call: TRBD1 (5 bases). The germline V gene has CDR1 DFQATT and CDR2 SNEGSKA (reference sequence). The CDR3 totals 16 residues. The germline V and J ends were trimmed by 1 base and 1 base, with 16 bases remaining between them. This chain's CDR3 is CSARATGGFGNTEAFF. Written as DNA, the CDR3 is TGCAGTGCTAGAGCGACGGGGGGGTTCGGGAACACTGAAGCTTTCTTT.

The chain links TRBV4-3 to TRBJ2-5; perhaps TRBD2 as D (5 bases). The V end was cut by 0 bases, the J end by 1 base, with 15 bases between. This CDR3 is 17 amino acids long. Germline CDR1 reads LGHNA; CDR2 reads YSLEER. The CDR3 reads CASSQDIGSYSQETQYF. The CDR3 nucleotides are TGCGCCAGCAGCCAAGATATAGGGAGCTATTCCCAAGAGACCCAGTACTTC.

The chain links TRBV12-5 to TRBJ2-1; 12 bases are shared with TRBD2. The V gene end was trimmed by 2 bases and the J gene end by 5 bases; junction bases not matched to a gene: 7. Germline lookup yields CDR1 LGHNT and CDR2 FRNRAP. The CDR3 is made up of 17 amino acids. For the CDR3, the DNA is TGTGCTAGTGGTTTGTCACTAGCGGGAGGAGTTCACAATGAGCAGTTCTTC. This encodes CASGLSLAGGVHNEQFF.